These 5 T cell receptor beta chains were all obtained from the same sample, sequenced in a study of blood T cell repertoires in COVID-19. The method was immunoSEQ multiplex PCR; TCRdb's version includes in-frame clones alone and lacks a portion of them. This sample carries about 250,000 clones, roughly 87% of them seen once, and the ten largest clones take 3% to 3.5%. The material sequenced was peripheral blood. All receptors come from a young man with active or convalescent COVID-19.

The J gene is TRBJ1-1, the V gene TRBV18; maybe TRBD1 (5 bases). Germline lookup yields CDR1 KGHSH and CDR2 LQKENI. V was pared by 2 bases and J by 2 bases, with 15 bases between. This CDR3 is built from 16 residues. The CDR3 bases are TGTGCCAGCTCACCAAGAATAGGGGACTCAAACACTGAAGCTTTCTTT. Translation: CASSPRIGDSNTEAFF. Looking up the rest from reference TRBV18 and TRBJ1-1 gives the full variable domain: NAGVMQNPRHLVRRRGQEARLRCSPMKGHSHVYWYRQLPEEGLKFMVYLQKENIIDESGMPKERFSAEFPKEGPSILRIQQVVRGDSAAYFCASSPRIGDSNTEAFFGQGTRLTVV.

This chain uses TRBV28 with TRBJ2-7; maybe TRBD1 (6 bases). There are 13 residues in the CDR3. Germline V lookup: CDR1 MDHEN, CDR2 SYDVKM. Between the trimmed V and J ends, which lost 5 bases and 2 bases, there was a span of 10 bases. CDR3 in amino acids: CASSHRVPYEQYF. CDR3 DNA sequence: TGTGCCAGCAGTCACAGGGTACCCTACGAGCAGTACTTC. The whole variable domain, remainder taken from reference TRBV28 and TRBJ2-7, is DVKVTQSSRYLVKRTGEKVFLECVQDMDHENMFWYRQDPGLGLRLIYFSYDVKMKEKGDIPEGYSVSREKKERFSLILESASTNQTSMYLCASSHRVPYEQYFGPGTRLTVT.

This sequence joins TRBV30 and TRBJ1-1; tentative D call: TRBD1 (5 bases). The CDR3 is 14 amino acids. CDR1 and CDR2 from the germline V gene are GTSNPN and SVGIG (reference sequence). The V gene lost 0 bases and the J gene lost 4 bases, with 12 bases spanning the gap. This CDR3 reads CAWSVSRVATEAFF. The DNA of the CDR3 is TGTGCCTGGAGTGTATCCAGGGTGGCCACTGAAGCTTTCTTT.

With respect to this clone: At the DNA level, this CDR3 is encoded by other sequences in the same sample as well. The CDR3 DNA reads as TGTGCCAGCAGTGTGGGAGGATTGAATGAAAAACTGTTTTTT. This encodes CASSVGGLNEKLFF. The J gene is TRBJ1-4, the V gene TRBV25-1; D uncertain. The CDR3 loop spans 14 amino acids. The ends were cut back, 4 bases at V and 5 bases at J, with 11 bases in the middle. CDR1 and CDR2 (germline): MGHDK, SYGVNS.

The CDR3 DNA sequence: TGTGCCAGCTCACCATGGGCCGGGATAAAAGAGACCCAGTACTTC. Protein sequence: CASSPWAGIKETQYF. J is TRBJ2-5 and V is TRBV18; perhaps TRBD2 as D (5 bases). Looked up from germline, CDR1 is KGHSH and CDR2 is LQKENI. V was shortened by 2 bases and J by 3 bases, with 13 bases between the two germline ends. The CDR3 covers 15 residues.